Listed here is a single T cell receptor (beta chain). This sample stems from a study of blood T cell repertoires in COVID-19. Study background: Samples of COVID-19 (acute and convalescent) were obtained from the United States, Italy and Spain. From T cells, B-cell-depleted T cells, or PBMCs came the material, which was cDNA or gDNA.

As processed by the authors: From reference gene primer amplification, estimates of nucleated cell counts were derived. Repertoires were generated with immunoSEQ multiplex PCR, while TCRdb's copy carries only in-frame clones and drops some. V, J and clone size reflect that table, while D and trimming were determined from the DNA. The table records over 350,000 clones, about 85% of them present only once. Germline V gene data show CDR1 as SGHVS and CDR2 as FNYEAQ. This CDR3 has 11 residues. V was trimmed by 7 bases and J by 8 bases, leaving 8 bases between them. This rearrangement joins TRBV7-6 to TRBJ1-4; the D is unclear. The TCR was taken from a woman between 18 and 30 years old with acute COVID-19. The sample taken for sequencing was PBMCs or T cells enriched from blood (not recorded which). The CDR3 sequence is CASTITEKLFF. CDR3 coding DNA: TGTGCCAGCACCATCACAGAAAAACTGTTTTTT.